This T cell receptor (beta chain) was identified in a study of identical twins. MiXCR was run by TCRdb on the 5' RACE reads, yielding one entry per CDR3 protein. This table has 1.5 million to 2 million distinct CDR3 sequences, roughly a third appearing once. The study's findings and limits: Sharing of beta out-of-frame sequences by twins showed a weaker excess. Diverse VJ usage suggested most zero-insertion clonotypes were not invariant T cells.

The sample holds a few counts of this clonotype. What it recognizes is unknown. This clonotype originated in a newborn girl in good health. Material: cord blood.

CDR3 bases: TGCAGTGCTAGGGGTCACCCGCGGTTTTTTGAAGCTTTCTTT. It is translated as CSARGHPRFFEAFF. The chain is built from TRBV20-1 and TRBJ1-1, with D uncertain. CDR1 and CDR2 (germline): DFQATT, SNEGSKA (reference sequence). The CDR3 consists of 14 residues. The V gene lost 3 bases and the J gene lost 7 bases, with 18 bases spanning the gap.